This T cell receptor beta chain was captured by sequencing in a study of T cell repertoires in cytomegalovirus infection. Study overall: Shared public TCR beta signatures pointed to both CMV infection and a matching HLA type.

Of note for this clonotype: Its antigen is unknown.

Study results and caveats: CMV carriers with the relevant HLA were identified by cumulative public TCR beta family frequency. HLA-C-restricted TCR beta clonotypes specific for CMV led the ex vivo response.

J was trimmed by 4 bases and V by 3 bases; bases with no gene match: 8. The germline CDR1 and CDR2 sequences are SGHVS and FQNEAQ. The CDR3 covers 16 residues. In TCRdb, the reads were re-called with MiXCR into one record per CDR3 protein. This table has about 450,000 distinct CDR3 sequences, approximately 33% appearing once. This receptor was identified in a human donor in good health (CMV status not recorded). Some clones in this sample may be carry-over from other donors' samples. The specimen sequenced was PBMCs. This rearrangement joins TRBV7-8 to TRBJ2-3; 9 bases match TRBD2. In DNA form, the CDR3 reads TGTGCCAGCAGCTTTAGCGGGGGCGGGGAGGCAGATACGCAGTATTTT. This translates into CASSFSGGGEADTQYF.